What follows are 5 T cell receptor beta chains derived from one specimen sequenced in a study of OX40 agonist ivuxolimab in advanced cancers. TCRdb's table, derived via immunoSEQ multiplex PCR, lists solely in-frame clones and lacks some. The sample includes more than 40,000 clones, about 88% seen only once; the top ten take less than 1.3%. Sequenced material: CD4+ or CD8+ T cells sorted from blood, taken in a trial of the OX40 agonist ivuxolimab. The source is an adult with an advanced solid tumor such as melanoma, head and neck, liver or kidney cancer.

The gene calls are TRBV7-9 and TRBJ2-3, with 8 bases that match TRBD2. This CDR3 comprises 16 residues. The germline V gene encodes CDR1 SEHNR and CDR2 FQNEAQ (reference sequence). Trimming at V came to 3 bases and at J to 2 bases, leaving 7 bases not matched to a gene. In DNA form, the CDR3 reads TGTGCCAGCAGCTTCGTTTACGGGAGGGCCACAGATACGCAGTATTTT. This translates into CASSFVYGRATDTQYF.

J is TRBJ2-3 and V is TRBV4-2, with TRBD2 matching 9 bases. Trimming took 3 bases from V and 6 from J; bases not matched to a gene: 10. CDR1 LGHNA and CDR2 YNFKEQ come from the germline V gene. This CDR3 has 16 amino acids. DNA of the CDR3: TGTGCCAGCAGCCAGGAGACTAGCGGTATTCGGGATACGCAGTATTTT. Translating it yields CASSQETSGIRDTQYF.

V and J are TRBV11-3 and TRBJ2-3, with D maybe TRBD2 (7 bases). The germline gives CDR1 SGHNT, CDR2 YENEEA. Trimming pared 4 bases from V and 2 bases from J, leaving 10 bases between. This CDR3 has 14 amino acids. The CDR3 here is CASSSGGLTDTQYF. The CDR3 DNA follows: TGTGCCAGCAGCTCGGGGGGCCTCACAGATACGCAGTATTTT. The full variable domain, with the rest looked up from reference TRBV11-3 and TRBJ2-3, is EAGVVQSPRYKIIEKKQPVAFWCNPISGHNTLYWYLQNLGQGPELLIRYENEEAVDDSQLPKDRFSAERLKGVDSTLKIQPAELGDSAVYLCASSSGGLTDTQYFGPGTRLTVL.

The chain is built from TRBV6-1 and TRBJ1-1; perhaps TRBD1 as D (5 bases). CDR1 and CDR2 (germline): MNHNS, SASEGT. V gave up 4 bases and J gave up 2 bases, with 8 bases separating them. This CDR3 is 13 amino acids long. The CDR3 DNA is TGTGCCAGCAGTGCGGGACCCAACACTGAAGCTTTCTTT. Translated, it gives CASSAGPNTEAFF.

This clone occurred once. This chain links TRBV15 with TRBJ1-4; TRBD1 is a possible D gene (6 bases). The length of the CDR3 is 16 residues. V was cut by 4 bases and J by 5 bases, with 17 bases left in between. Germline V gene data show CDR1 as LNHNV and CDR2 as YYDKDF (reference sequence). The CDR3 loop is CATSKGVGWENEKLFF. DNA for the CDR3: TGTGCCACCAGCAAGGGGGTGGGGTGGGAGAATGAAAAACTGTTTTTT.